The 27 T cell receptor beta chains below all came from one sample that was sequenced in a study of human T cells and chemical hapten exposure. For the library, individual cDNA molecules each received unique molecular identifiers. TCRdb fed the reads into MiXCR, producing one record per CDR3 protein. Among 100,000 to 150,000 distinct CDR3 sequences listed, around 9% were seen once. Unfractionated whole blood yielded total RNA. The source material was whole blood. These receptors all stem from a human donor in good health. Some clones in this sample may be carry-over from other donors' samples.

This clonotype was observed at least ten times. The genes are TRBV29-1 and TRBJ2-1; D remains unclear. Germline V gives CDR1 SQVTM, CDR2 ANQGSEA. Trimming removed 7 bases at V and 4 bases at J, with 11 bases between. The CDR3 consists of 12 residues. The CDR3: CSAALGYNEQFF. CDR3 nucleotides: TGCAGCGCGGCGTTGGGTTACAATGAGCAGTTCTTC.

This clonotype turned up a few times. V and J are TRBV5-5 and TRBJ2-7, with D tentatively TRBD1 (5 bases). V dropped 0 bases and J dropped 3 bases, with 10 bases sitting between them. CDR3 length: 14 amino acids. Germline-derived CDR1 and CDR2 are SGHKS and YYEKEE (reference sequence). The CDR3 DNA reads TGTGCCAGCAGCTTGGCCGTAGGGGACTACGAGCAGTACTTC. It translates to CASSLAVGDYEQYF.

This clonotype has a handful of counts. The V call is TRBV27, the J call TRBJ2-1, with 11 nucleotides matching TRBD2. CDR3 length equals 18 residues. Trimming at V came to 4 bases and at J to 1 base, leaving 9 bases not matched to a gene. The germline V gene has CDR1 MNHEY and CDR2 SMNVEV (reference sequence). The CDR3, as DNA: TGTGCCAGCAGTTCCCCCCTAGCGGGGGGCCTATCCTACAATGAGCAGTTCTTC. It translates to CASSSPLAGGLSYNEQFF.

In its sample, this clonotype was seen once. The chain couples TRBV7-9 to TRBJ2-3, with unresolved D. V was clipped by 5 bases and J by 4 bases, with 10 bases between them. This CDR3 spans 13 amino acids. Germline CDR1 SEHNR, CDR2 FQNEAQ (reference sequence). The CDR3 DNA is TGTGCCAGCAGCCAATCCTCTCCAGATACGCAGTATTTT. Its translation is CASSQSSPDTQYF.

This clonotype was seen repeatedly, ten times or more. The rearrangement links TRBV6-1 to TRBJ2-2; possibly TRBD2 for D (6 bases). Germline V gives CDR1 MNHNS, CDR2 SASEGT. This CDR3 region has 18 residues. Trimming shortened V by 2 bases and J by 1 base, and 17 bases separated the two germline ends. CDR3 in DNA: TGTGCCAGCAGTGAACCCCAAGAACATAGCGGGAACACCGGGGAGCTGTTTTTT. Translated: CASSEPQEHSGNTGELFF.

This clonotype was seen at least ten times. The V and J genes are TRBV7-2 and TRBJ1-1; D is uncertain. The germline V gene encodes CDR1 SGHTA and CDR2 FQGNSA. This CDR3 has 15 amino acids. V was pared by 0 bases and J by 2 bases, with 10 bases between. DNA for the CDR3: TGTGCCAGCAGCTTAGCCCCCGTTCGTAACACTGAAGCTTTCTTT. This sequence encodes CASSLAPVRNTEAFF.

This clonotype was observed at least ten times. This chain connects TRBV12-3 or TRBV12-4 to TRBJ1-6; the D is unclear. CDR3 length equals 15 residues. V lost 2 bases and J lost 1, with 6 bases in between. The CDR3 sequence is CASSLSGSYNSPLHF. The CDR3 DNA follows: TGTGCCAGCAGTTTAAGTGGATCCTATAATTCACCCCTCCACTTT.

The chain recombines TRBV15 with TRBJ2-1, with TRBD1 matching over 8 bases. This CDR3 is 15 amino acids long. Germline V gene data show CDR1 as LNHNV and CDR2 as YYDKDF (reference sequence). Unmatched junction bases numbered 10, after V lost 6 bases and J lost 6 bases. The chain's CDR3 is CATRTTDRVFNEQFF. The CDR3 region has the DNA TGTGCCACCAGAACGACGGACAGGGTATTCAATGAGCAGTTCTTC.

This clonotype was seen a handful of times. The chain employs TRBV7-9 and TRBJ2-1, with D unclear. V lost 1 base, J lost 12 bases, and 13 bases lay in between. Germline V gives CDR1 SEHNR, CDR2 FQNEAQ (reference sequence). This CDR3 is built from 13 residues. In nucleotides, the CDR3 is TGTGCCAGCAGCTTAGAGAACGGAGACGGGCAGTTCTTC. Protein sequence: CASSLENGDGQFF.

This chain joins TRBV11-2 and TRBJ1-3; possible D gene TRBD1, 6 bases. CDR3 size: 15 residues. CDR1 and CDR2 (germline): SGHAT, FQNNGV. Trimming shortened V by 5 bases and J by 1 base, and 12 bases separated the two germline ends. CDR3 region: CASSPEGGSGNTIYF. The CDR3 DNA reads TGTGCCAGCAGCCCAGAGGGGGGGTCTGGAAACACCATATATTTT.

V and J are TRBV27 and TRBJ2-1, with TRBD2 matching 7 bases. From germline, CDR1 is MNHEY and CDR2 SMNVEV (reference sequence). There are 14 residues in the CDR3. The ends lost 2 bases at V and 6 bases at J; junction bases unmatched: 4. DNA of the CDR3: TGTGCCAGCAGTTTACGAGGACTAGTCAATGAGCAGTTCTTC. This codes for CASSLRGLVNEQFF.

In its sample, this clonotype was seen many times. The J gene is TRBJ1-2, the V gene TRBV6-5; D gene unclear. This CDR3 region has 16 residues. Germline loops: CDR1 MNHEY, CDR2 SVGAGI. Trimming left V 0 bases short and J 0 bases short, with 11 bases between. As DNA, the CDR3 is TGTGCCAGCAGTTACTCGATGGGCAGCACTAACTATGGCTACACCTTC. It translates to CASSYSMGSTNYGYTF.

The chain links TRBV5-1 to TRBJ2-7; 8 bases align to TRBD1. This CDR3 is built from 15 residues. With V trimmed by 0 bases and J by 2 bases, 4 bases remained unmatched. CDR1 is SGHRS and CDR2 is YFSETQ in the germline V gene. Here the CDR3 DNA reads TGCGCCAGCAGCTTGGTTCAGGGGGCCACCTACGAGCAGTACTTC. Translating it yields CASSLVQGATYEQYF.

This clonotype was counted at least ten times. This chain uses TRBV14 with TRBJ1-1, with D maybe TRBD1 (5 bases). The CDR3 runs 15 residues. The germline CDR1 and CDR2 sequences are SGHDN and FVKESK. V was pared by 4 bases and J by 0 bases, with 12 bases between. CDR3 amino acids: CASSPLGPLNTEAFF. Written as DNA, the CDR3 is TGTGCCAGCAGCCCCCTGGGGCCTCTGAACACTGAAGCTTTCTTT.

This CDR3 reads CASSTILAGRATDTQYF. In DNA form, the CDR3 reads TGTGCCAGCAGTACCATCCTAGCGGGAAGAGCCACAGATACGCAGTATTTT. This sequence joins TRBV12-3 or TRBV12-4 and TRBJ2-3; 9 nucleotides line up with TRBD2. The CDR3 is 17 amino acids. With V trimmed by 5 bases and J by 2 bases, 11 bases remained unmatched.

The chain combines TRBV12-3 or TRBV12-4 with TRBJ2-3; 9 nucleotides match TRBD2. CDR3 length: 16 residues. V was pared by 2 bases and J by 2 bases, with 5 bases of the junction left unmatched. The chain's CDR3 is CASSLRLAAPTDTQYF. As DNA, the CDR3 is TGTGCCAGCAGTTTAAGACTAGCGGCCCCCACAGATACGCAGTATTTT.

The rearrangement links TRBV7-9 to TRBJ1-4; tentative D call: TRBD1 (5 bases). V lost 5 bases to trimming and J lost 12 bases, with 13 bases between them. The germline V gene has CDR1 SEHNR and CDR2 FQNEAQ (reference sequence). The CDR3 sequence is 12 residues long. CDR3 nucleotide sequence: TGTGCCAGCAGCCTCCGCGGGGGTGAACTGTTTTTT. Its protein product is CASSLRGGELFF.

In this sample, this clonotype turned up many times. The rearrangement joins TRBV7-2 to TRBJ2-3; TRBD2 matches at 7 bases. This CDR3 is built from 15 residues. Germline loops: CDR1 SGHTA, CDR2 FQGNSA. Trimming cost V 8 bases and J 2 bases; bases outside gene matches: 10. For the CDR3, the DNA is TGTGCCAGCCGCCCGGGACTATCTCACACAGATACGCAGTATTTT. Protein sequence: CASRPGLSHTDTQYF.

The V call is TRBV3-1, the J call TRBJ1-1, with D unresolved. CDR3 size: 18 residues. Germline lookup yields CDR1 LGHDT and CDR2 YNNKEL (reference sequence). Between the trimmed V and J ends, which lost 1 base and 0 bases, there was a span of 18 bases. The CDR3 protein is CASSQARAFGRLNTEAFF. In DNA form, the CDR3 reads TGTGCCAGCAGCCAAGCCCGGGCTTTTGGGCGACTGAACACTGAAGCTTTCTTT.

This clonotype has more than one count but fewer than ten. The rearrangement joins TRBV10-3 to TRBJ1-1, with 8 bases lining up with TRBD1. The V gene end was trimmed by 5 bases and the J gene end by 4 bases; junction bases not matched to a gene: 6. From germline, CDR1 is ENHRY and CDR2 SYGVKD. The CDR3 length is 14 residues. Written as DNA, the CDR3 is TGTGCCATCAGTCAGGACAGGGTGGGCACTGAAGCTTTCTTT. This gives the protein CAISQDRVGTEAFF.

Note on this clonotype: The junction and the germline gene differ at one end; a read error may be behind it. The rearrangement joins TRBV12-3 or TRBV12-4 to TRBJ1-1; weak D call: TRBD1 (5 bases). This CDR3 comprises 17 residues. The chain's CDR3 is CASSLGVGFFMNTEAFF. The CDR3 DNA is TGTGCCAGCAGCTTAGGGGTCGGATTTTTTATGAACACTGAAGCTTTCTTT.

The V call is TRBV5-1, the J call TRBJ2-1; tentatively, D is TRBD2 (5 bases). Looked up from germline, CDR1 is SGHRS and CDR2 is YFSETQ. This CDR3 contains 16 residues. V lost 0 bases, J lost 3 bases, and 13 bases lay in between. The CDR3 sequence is CASSLEGEGYYNEQFF. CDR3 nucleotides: TGCGCCAGCAGCTTGGAGGGCGAGGGTTACTACAATGAGCAGTTCTTC.

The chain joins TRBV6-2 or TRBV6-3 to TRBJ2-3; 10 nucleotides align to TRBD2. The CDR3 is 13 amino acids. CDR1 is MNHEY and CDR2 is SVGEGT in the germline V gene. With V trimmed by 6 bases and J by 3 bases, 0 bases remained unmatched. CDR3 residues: CASRTSGTDTQYF. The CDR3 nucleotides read TGTGCCAGCAGGACTAGCGGGACAGATACGCAGTATTTT.

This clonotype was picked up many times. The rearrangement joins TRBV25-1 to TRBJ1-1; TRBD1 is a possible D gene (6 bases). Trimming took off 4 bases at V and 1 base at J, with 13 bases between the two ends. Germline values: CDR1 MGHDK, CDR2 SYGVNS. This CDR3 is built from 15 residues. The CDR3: CASSAPGEGNTEAFF. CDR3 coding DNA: TGTGCCAGCAGTGCGCCAGGGGAGGGGAACACTGAAGCTTTCTTT.

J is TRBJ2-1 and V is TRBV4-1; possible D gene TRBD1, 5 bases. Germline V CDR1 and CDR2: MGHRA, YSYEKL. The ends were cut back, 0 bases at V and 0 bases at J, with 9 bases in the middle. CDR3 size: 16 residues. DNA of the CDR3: TGCGCCAGCAGCCAAGAGCAGGGTAGCTCCTACAATGAGCAGTTCTTC. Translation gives CASSQEQGSSYNEQFF.

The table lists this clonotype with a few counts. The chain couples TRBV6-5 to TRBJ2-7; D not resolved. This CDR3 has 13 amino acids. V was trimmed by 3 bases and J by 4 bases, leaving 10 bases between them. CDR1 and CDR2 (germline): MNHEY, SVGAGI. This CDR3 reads CASSYGSGYEQYF. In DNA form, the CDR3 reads TGTGCCAGCAGTTATGGATCGGGTTACGAGCAGTACTTC.

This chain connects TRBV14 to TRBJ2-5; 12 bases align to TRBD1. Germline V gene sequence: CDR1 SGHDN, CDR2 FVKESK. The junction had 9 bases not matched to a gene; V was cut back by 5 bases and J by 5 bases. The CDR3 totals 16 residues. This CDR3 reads CASSFRDRGRWETQYF. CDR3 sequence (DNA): TGTGCCAGCAGCTTCCGGGACAGGGGGCGATGGGAGACCCAGTACTTC.